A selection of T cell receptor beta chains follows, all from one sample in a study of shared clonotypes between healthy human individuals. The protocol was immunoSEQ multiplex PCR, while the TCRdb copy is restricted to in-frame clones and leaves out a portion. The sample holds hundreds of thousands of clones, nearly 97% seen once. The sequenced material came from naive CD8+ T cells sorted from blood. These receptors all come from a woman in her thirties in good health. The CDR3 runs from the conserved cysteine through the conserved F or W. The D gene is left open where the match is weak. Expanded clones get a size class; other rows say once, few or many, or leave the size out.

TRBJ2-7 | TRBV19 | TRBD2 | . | TGTGCCAGTAGTAAAGGGGCAGGGACTAGCAACGAGCAGTACTTC | CASSKGAGTSNEQYF
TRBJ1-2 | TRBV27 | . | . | TGTGCCAGCGGATTTGAGTATGGCTACACCTTC | CASGFEYGYTF
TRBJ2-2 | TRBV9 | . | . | TGTGCCAGCAGCAGGGGGTGGAACACCGGGGAGCTGTTTTTT | CASSRGWNTGELFF
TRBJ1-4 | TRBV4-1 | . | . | TGCGCCAGCAGCCAAGGCGGGGCCGCCTTTAGTGGGGATGAAAAACTGTTTTTT | CASSQGGAAFSGDEKLFF
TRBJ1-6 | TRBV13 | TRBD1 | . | TGTGCCAGCAGCTTTGGGACAGGGGGCCGATCACCCCTCCACTTT | CASSFGTGGRSPLHF
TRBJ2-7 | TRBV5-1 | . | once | TGCGCCAGCAGCTCCAGCATGTTCGGGGCGGACGACGAGCAGTACTTC | CASSSSMFGADDEQYF
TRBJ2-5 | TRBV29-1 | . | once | TGCAGCGCTTACGGGGAATTCCGGTACCAAGAGACCCAGTACTTC | CSAYGEFRYQETQYF
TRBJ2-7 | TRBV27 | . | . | TGTGCCAGCAGCCAGGGTGGAGGGTTCGAGCAGTACTTC | CASSQGGGFEQYF
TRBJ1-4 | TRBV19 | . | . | TGTGCCAGTAGTATGGGTCTAGGAGGGGAAAAACTGTTTTTT | CASSMGLGGEKLFF
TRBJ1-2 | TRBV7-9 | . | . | TGTGCCAGCAGCTTAGGGACGGACTATGGCTACACCTTC | CASSLGTDYGYTF
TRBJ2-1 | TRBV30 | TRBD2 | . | TGTGCCTGGCACGATTCTAGCGGGAGCTCCTACAATGAGCAGTTCTTC | CAWHDSSGSSYNEQFF
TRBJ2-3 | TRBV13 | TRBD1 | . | TGTGCCAGCAGCTCCAGGGGGCGGGGTCGGACAGATACGCAGTATTTT | CASSSRGRGRTDTQYF
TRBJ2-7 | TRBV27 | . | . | TGTGCCAGCAGTTTTACAGGGGACTTCCACGAGCAGTACTTC | CASSFTGDFHEQYF
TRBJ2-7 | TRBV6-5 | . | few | TGTGCCAGCAGTTACGGGGGCTCCTACGAGCAGTACTTC | CASSYGGSYEQYF
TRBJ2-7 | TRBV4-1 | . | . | TGCGCCAGCAGCCAAGGGACTATTGGTATTGGCTACGAGCAGTACTTC | CASSQGTIGIGYEQYF
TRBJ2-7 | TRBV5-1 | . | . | TGCGCCAGCAGCTGGGCAATCTCCTACGAGCAGTACTTC | CASSWAISYEQYF
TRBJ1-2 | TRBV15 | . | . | TGTGCCACCAGCAGAGATCGCGAGGGGTCTAAAGGCTACACCTTC | CATSRDREGSKGYTF
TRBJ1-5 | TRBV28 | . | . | TGTGCCAGCAGTTCGCCCGGGAGGCGGCAGCCCCAGCATTTT | CASSSPGRRQPQHF
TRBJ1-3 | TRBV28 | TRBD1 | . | TGTGCCAGCAGTTTGGGACAGGGGACCTCTGGAAACACCATATATTTT | CASSLGQGTSGNTIYF
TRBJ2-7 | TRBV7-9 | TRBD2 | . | TGTGCCAGCAGCCCTTATTGGGAGGGACTCTACGAGCAGTACTTC | CASSPYWEGLYEQYF
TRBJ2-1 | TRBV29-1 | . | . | TGCAGCGTTGAAGGTCCGGGAGGGCAGGGGGTTTCTTTCGGGCAGTTCTTC | CSVEGPGGQGVSFGQFF
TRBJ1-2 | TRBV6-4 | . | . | TGTGCCAGCAGTGACTCATCCCAGGCGCCCTATGGCTACACCTTC | CASSDSSQAPYGYTF
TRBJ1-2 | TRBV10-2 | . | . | TGCGCCAGCAGTGAGCCTTATAGTGCAGGTGGCTACACCTTC | CASSEPYSAGGYTF
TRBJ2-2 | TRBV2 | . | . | TGTGCCAGCAGTGAACCAAAATACACCGGGGAGCTGTTTTTT | CASSEPKYTGELFF
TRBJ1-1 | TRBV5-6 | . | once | TGTGCCAGCAGCTTGGGCACAGGGTTGACTGAAGCTTTCTTT | CASSLGTGLTEAFF
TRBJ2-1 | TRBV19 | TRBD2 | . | TGTGCCAGTAGTCAGCTAGCGGGAGTTATCAGCTCCTACAATGAGCAGTTCTTC | CASSQLAGVISSYNEQFF
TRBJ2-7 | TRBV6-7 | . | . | TGTGCCAGCAGGAAGGACAAGCCTTGTCTAATTAACTACGAGCAGTACTTC | CASRKDKPCLINYEQYF
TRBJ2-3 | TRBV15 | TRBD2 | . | TGTGCCACCAGCAGAGGTGCGGGAGCGCAGTATTTT | CATSRGAGAQYF
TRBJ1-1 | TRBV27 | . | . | TGTGCCAGCAGTTTACTGGGGACCAACACTGAAGCTTTCTTT | CASSLLGTNTEAFF
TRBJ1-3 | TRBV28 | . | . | TGTGCCAGCAGCCCGTACAATGGAAACACCATATATTTT | CASSPYNGNTIYF
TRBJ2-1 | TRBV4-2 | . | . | TGTGCCAGCAGCCAAGATATTCCCCCTAATGAGCAGTTCTTC | CASSQDIPPNEQFF
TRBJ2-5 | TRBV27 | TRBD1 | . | TGTGCCAGCAGTGTATCATACAGGGGAGAGACCCAGTACTTC | CASSVSYRGETQYF
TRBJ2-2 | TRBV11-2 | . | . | TGTGCCAGCAGCACCCGAGGTCAAGCCGGGGAGCTGTTTTTT | CASSTRGQAGELFF
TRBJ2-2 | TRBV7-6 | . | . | TGTGCCAGCAGCTTAGTCGTCGGTTTTGGGACTGGAAACACCGGGGAGCTGTTTTTT | CASSLVVGFGTGNTGELFF
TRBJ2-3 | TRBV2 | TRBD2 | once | TGTGCCAGCATCCCGAGCCGGACTAGCATAACAGATACGCAGTATTTT | CASIPSRTSITDTQYF
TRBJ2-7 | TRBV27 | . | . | TGTGCCAGCAGTTTAGCTAGCATCGGCTACGAGCAGTACTTC | CASSLASIGYEQYF
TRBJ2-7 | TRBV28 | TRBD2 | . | TGTGCCAGCAGTTGGGCTTTGGGAGCGGGAGGGCCGTACGAGCAGTACTTC | CASSWALGAGGPYEQYF
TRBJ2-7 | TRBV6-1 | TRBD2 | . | TGTGCCAGCAGTGAAGGGGTGGCGGGGGACTCCTACGAGCAGTACTTC | CASSEGVAGDSYEQYF
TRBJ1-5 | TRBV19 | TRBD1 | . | TGTGCCAGTAGTACCAAGACAGGGGGCCATCAGCCCCAGCATTTT | CASSTKTGGHQPQHF
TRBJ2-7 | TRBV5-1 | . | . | TGCGCCAGCAGCCCACAGGATTCCTACGAGCAGTACTTC | CASSPQDSYEQYF
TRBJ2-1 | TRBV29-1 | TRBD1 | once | TGCAGCGCCTTGACAGGGGGAACCTACAATGAGCAGTTCTTC | CSALTGGTYNEQFF
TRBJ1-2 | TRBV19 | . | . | TGTGCCAGTAGTATTCCCCTCCAGGACGCCACCGTTAACTATGGCTACACCTTC | CASSIPLQDATVNYGYTF
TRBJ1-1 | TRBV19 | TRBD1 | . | TGTGCCTCGGCCAGGGGGCGAGGTGACGCTTTCTTT | CASARGRGDAFF
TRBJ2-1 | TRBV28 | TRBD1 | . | TGTGCCAGCAGTAGCCCGGGACAGGGAATCTATGAGCAGTTCTTC | CASSSPGQGIYEQFF
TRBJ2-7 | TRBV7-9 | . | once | TGTGCCAGCAGCTTAGCTCAGGGGATGAAACTAGAGCAGTACTTC | CASSLAQGMKLEQYF
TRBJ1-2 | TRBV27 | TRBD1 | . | TGTGCCAGCAGTTTATCGGGCTTACAGGGGTTGAACGGCTACACCTTC | CASSLSGLQGLNGYTF
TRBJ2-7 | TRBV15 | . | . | TGTGCCACCAGCGGGGGCGGGGGCTCCTACGAGCAGTACTTC | CATSGGGGSYEQYF
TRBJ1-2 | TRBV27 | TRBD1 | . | TGTGCCAGCAGTCCCGGGACAGAGACCTATGGCTACACCTTC | CASSPGTETYGYTF
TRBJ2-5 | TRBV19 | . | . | TGTGCCAGTAGTATAGACAGAGATTACCAAGAGACCCAGTACTTC | CASSIDRDYQETQYF
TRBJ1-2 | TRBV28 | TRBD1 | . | TGTGCCAGCAGTAAGAGGACAGGGGGCGACTATGGCTACACCTTC | CASSKRTGGDYGYTF
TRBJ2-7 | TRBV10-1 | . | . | TGCGCCAGCAGTGAGTCGTCACACCGGGGGGAGCAGTACTTC | CASSESSHRGEQYF
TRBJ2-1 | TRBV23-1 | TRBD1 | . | TGCGCCAGCAGTCAATCCGGGACAGGGTTTCTCATGAAGCAGTTCTTC | CASSQSGTGFLMKQFF
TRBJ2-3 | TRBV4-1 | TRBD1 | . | TGCGCCAGCAGCCCGTCCAGGGGGCGCACAGATACGCAGTATTTT | CASSPSRGRTDTQYF